This entry lists 26 T cell receptor beta chains sequenced from one sample in a study of blood T cells in healthy people across ages. A second PCR of roughly 7 to 11 cycles used a sample-barcoded 5' primer and a J-beta primer mix. TCRdb ran MiXCR on the 5' RACE reads and lists one entry per CDR3 protein. The sample contains roughly 800,000 distinct CDR3 sequences, about 34% of which appear only once. Material for sequencing was blood. These receptors originate from a man aged 18 to 29 in good health.

This clonotype appeared a few times. The V gene is TRBV12-3 or TRBV12-4, the J gene TRBJ2-7; 10 bases line up with TRBD1. The CDR3 has 15 amino acids. The ends lost 3 bases at V and 7 bases at J; junction bases unmatched: 9. The CDR3 reads CASSFGTGDINEQYF. Here the CDR3 DNA reads TGTGCCAGCAGTTTCGGGACAGGGGATATCAATGAGCAGTACTTC.

The chain employs TRBV7-9 and TRBJ2-1; D may be TRBD2 (5 bases). The CDR3 has 14 amino acids. V dropped 1 base and J dropped 7 bases, with 11 bases sitting between them. Germline V gene data show CDR1 as SEHNR and CDR2 as FQNEAQ (reference sequence). The DNA for the CDR3 is TGTGCCAGCAGCTTAGACCCCGGAGGAAATGAGCAGTTCTTC. Protein: CASSLDPGGNEQFF.

This clonotype was recorded a few times. The rearrangement links TRBV20-1 to TRBJ2-3; 13 nucleotides agree with TRBD2. V shed 6 bases, J shed 5 bases, and the junction held 8 bases outside the gene matches. This CDR3 region has 15 residues. Germline V gene lookup returns CDR1 DFQATT and CDR2 SNEGSKA (reference sequence). The CDR3 spells CSAPLAGGRLDTQYF. The CDR3 nucleotides are TGCAGTGCGCCACTAGCGGGGGGGCGATTAGATACGCAGTATTTT.

This clonotype was seen a few times. V gene TRBV11-2 combines with J gene TRBJ1-2; 10 bases map to TRBD1. CDR3 length equals 15 residues. The germline V gene has CDR1 SGHAT and CDR2 FQNNGV. The junction had 5 bases not matched to a gene; V was cut back by 2 bases and J by 5 bases. As DNA, the CDR3 is TGTGCCAGCAGCTTATGGGACAGGGGTCCTTATGGCTACACCTTC. Its protein product is CASSLWDRGPYGYTF.

The table lists this clonotype with a few counts. The chain uses TRBV2 and TRBJ2-1; 10 positions match TRBD1. Trimming cost V 6 bases and J 8 bases; bases outside gene matches: 4. The germline V gene encodes CDR1 SNHLY and CDR2 FYNNEI. CDR3 size: 13 residues. As DNA, the CDR3 is TGTGCCAGCAGGGACAGGGGGTTCGATGAGCAGTTCTTC. Translation: CASRDRGFDEQFF. Complete variable domain (other parts from reference TRBV2 and TRBJ2-1): EPEVTQTPSHQVTQMGQEVILRCVPISNHLYFYWYRQILGQKVEFLVSFYNNEISEKSEIFDDQFSVERPDGSNFTLKIRSTKLEDSAMYFCASRDRGFDEQFFGPGTRLTVL.

Note on this clonotype: A much larger clone lies a single base off, so this may be a read error. The V and J genes are TRBV12-3 or TRBV12-4 and TRBJ2-5, with 8 positions matching TRBD2. The assigned J gene may be wrong: the sequence end matches TRBJ2-7 better. This CDR3 comprises 13 residues. The CDR3 DNA follows: TGTGCCTGCAGTCCGGGAGGGCCCTACGAGCAGTACTTC. Amino acids: CACSPGGPYEQYF.

This sequence joins TRBV5-1 and TRBJ2-5, with D possibly being TRBD2 (7 bases). V lost 2 bases, J lost 2 bases, and 16 bases lay in between. Germline V gene lookup returns CDR1 SGHRS and CDR2 YFSETQ. The CDR3 runs 16 residues. CDR3 sequence: CASSLMGAGAQETQYF. CDR3 sequence (DNA): TGCGCCAGCAGCTTAATGGGCGCGGGGGCTCAAGAGACCCAGTACTTC.

Here the CDR3 reads CASRQGGGVGYEQFF. The CDR3 bases are TGTGCCAGCAGACAAGGGGGGGGGGTTGGTTATGAGCAGTTCTTC. The chain carries TRBV2 and TRBJ2-1, with D tentatively TRBD2 (7 bases). The CDR3 is 15 residues long. Germline CDR1 is SNHLY and CDR2 is FYNNEI. V lost 6 bases to trimming and J lost 8 bases, with 20 bases between them. The full variable domain, its missing parts supplied by reference TRBV2 and TRBJ2-1, is EPEVTQTPSHQVTQMGQEVILRCVPISNHLYFYWYRQILGQKVEFLVSFYNNEISEKSEIFDDQFSVERPDGSNFTLKIRSTKLEDSAMYFCASRQGGGVGYEQFFGPGTRLTVL.

This chain connects TRBV28 to TRBJ1-1; perhaps TRBD1 as D (5 bases). Trimming removed 6 bases from V and 1 base from J, with 12 bases in between. Germline CDR1 is MDHEN and CDR2 is SYDVKM. The CDR3 extends over 14 amino acids. CDR3 coding DNA: TGTGCCAGCAGCCCTGGGGGTAAGAACACTGAAGCTTTCTTT. It encodes CASSPGGKNTEAFF.

The genes are TRBV18 and TRBJ1-6, with 7 bases matching TRBD1. The germline CDR1 and CDR2 sequences are KGHSH and LQKENI. The CDR3 covers 18 residues. V dropped 5 bases and J dropped 0; count of bases not matched to a gene: 10. The CDR3 coding sequence is TGTGCCAGCTCATCAACAACAGGGGCGGACTCCTATAATTCACCCCTCCACTTT. It specifies CASSSTTGADSYNSPLHF.

The sample holds one count of this clonotype. A read error may be the cause here, since a much bigger clone is one base away. The chain joins TRBV27 to TRBJ2-1; D unclear. The ends were cut back, 4 bases at V and 3 bases at J, with 19 bases in the middle. In germline, CDR1 is MNHEY, CDR2 SMNVEV (reference sequence). The CDR3 spans 17 residues. CDR3 residues: CASSYRKTEQLYNEQFF. Here the CDR3 DNA reads TGTGCCAGCAGTTATCGGAAGACGGAACAGCTCTACAATGAGCAGTTCTTC.

This clonotype was seen more than once but under ten times. The chain combines TRBV24-1 with TRBJ2-5; the D is unclear. Trimming shortened V by 2 bases and J by 5 bases, and 8 bases separated the two germline ends. This CDR3 is built from 13 residues. Germline V gene lookup returns CDR1 KGHDR and CDR2 SFDVKD. Here the CDR3 DNA reads TGTGCCACCAGTGATTCAGGAACGGAGACCCAGTACTTC. This sequence encodes CATSDSGTETQYF.

The chain combines TRBV5-1 with TRBJ2-2; D is ambiguous. The V end was cut by 4 bases, the J end by 6 bases, with 10 bases between. CDR3 length equals 13 residues. Looked up from germline, CDR1 is SGHRS and CDR2 is YFSETQ. The CDR3 region is CASSVFYAGELFF. The CDR3 bases are TGCGCCAGCAGCGTTTTTTACGCCGGGGAGCTGTTTTTT.

This clonotype was seen once. The chain links TRBV5-1 to TRBJ2-2; 9 bases line up with TRBD2. J was trimmed by 0 bases and V by 4 bases; bases with no gene match: 4. The CDR3 covers 16 residues. The germline V gene encodes CDR1 SGHRS and CDR2 YFSETQ. The CDR3 nucleotides are TGCGCCAGCAGCCCCCTAGCGGGGTCGAACACCGGGGAGCTGTTTTTT. This translates into CASSPLAGSNTGELFF.

This clonotype was seen only once. The rearrangement links TRBV28 to TRBJ1-2; D not resolved. Between the trimmed V and J ends, which lost 2 bases and 5 bases, there was a span of 15 bases. The V gene's germline CDR1 is MDHEN and CDR2 SYDVKM. This CDR3 comprises 15 residues. The CDR3 is CASSLGGSPLYGYTF. CDR3 bases: TGTGCCAGCAGTTTAGGAGGGTCCCCCCTTTATGGCTACACCTTC.

The sample holds a few counts of this clonotype. V is TRBV12-3 or TRBV12-4 and J is TRBJ1-5; no firm D call. The CDR3 sequence is 18 residues long. The V gene lost 3 bases and the J gene lost 3 bases, with 21 bases spanning the gap. DNA of the CDR3: TGTGCCAGCAGTTTGGTTTTCGAGCAGGCATCTATCAATCAGCCCCAGCATTTT. Its translation: CASSLVFEQASINQPQHF.

A note on this clonotype: A read error is possible here, since a much larger clone lies one base away. The rearrangement uses TRBV7-8 and TRBJ2-7; D is unclear. CDR1 and CDR2 (germline): SGHVS, FQNEAQ. CDR3 length: 14 residues. Trimming left V 5 bases short and J 2 bases short, with 13 bases between. The CDR3 is CASSVDGGTYEQYF. The CDR3 DNA sequence: TGTGCCAGCAGCGTAGATGGCGGAACCTACGAGCAGTACTTC. Complete variable domain (other parts from reference TRBV7-8 and TRBJ2-7): GAGVSQSPRYKVAKRGQDVALRCDPISGHVSLFWYQQALGQGPEFLTYFQNEAQLDKSGLPSDRFFAERPEGSVSTLKIQRTQQEDSAVYLCASSVDGGTYEQYFGPGTRLTVT.

CDR3 bases: TGTGCCAGCAGGGGACTAGCGGGCCCAGGCCAAGAGACCCAGTACTTC. It codes for CASRGLAGPGQETQYF. This chain joins TRBV2 and TRBJ2-5; 12 bases map to TRBD2. The CDR3 sequence is 16 residues long. Germline values: CDR1 SNHLY, CDR2 FYNNEI. J gave up 1 base and V 6 bases, and 6 bases lay outside the gene matches.

The chain carries TRBV12-3 or TRBV12-4 and TRBJ2-6, with D possibly TRBD2 on 5 matching bases. The CDR3 sequence is 17 residues long. Trimming removed 1 base at V and 3 bases at J, with 13 bases between. The CDR3 region has the DNA TGTGCCAGCAGTTTAGGAGGGCGAGATGGTGGGGCCAACGTCCTGACTTTC. The encoded protein is CASSLGGRDGGANVLTF.

The chain has TRBV5-1 and TRBJ2-7, with 8 bases matching TRBD1. Germline-derived CDR1 and CDR2 are SGHRS and YFSETQ. Trimming cost V 0 bases and J 5 bases; bases outside gene matches: 4. This CDR3 contains 14 residues. CDR3 protein: CASSLGSGGDEQYF. The CDR3 bases are TGCGCCAGCAGCTTGGGTTCAGGGGGCGACGAGCAGTACTTC.

This chain joins TRBV12-3 or TRBV12-4 and TRBJ1-3; no reliable D call. The CDR3 has 13 residues. V lost 8 bases to trimming and J lost 0 bases, with 8 bases between them. CDR3: CASARASGNTIYF. The DNA for the CDR3 is TGTGCCAGCGCTCGCGCCTCTGGAAACACCATATATTTT.

There are many counts of this clonotype. V gene TRBV10-3 combines with J gene TRBJ2-7; D possibly corresponds to TRBD1 (5 bases). The germline V gene encodes CDR1 ENHRY and CDR2 SYGVKD. The CDR3 covers 14 residues. Trimming took off 1 base at V and 2 bases at J, with 9 bases between the two ends. The CDR3 spells CAISEYDSAYEQYF. Written as DNA, the CDR3 is TGTGCCATCAGTGAGTACGACAGCGCCTACGAGCAGTACTTC.

This clonotype was seen only once. The chain uses TRBV28 and TRBJ2-7, with TRBD2 matching 13 bases. V lost 6 bases, J lost 0 bases, and 2 bases stayed unmatched. The germline V gene has CDR1 MDHEN and CDR2 SYDVKM. This CDR3 comprises 15 residues. CDR3: CASRRTSGSSYEQYF. The DNA of the CDR3 is TGTGCCAGCAGACGGACTAGCGGGAGCTCCTACGAGCAGTACTTC.

This clonotype was seen only a few times. The gene calls are TRBV7-9 and TRBJ2-1; 13 bases align to TRBD2. Germline CDR1 reads SEHNR; CDR2 reads FQNEAQ (reference sequence). This CDR3 is 15 amino acids long. The V gene end was trimmed by 4 bases and the J gene end by 8 bases; junction bases not matched to a gene: 5. CDR3 sequence (DNA): TGTGCCAGCAGCTCACTAGCGGGGGGGCCCTATGAGCAGTTCTTC. Protein product: CASSSLAGGPYEQFF.

J is TRBJ2-2 and V is TRBV2; no firm D call. This CDR3 comprises 13 residues. The ends were cut back, 4 bases at V and 5 bases at J, with 8 bases in the middle. Germline V gene sequence: CDR1 SNHLY, CDR2 FYNNEI. In nucleotides, the CDR3 is TGTGCCAGCAGTGTACGACGGACCGGGGAGCTGTTTTTT. Protein sequence: CASSVRRTGELFF.

The chain joins TRBV5-5 to TRBJ2-7; D is possibly TRBD1 (6 bases). This CDR3 has 16 residues. The germline CDR1 and CDR2 sequences are SGHKS and YYEKEE (reference sequence). V was shortened by 6 bases and J by 7 bases, with 26 bases between the two germline ends. CDR3 bases: TGTGCCAGCAACAAAGACCTTGCAGGGGAATTGAATGAGCAGTACTTC. The encoded protein is CASNKDLAGELNEQYF.